The entry below describes one T cell receptor (beta chain). Using immunoSEQ multiplex PCR, the repertoire was profiled, and TCRdb retains in-frame clones only, with some absent. The table records around 24,000 clones, around nine tenths of them present only once. From germline, CDR1 is ENHRY and CDR2 SYGVKD. The CDR3 consists of 12 residues. The V gene end was trimmed by 8 bases and the J gene end by 7 bases; junction bases not matched to a gene: 7. The sample is drawn from a study of T cell changes during pregnancy in multiple sclerosis. The V and J genes are TRBV10-3 and TRBJ2-7; 8 bases line up with TRBD2. This specimen was CD8+ T cells from peripheral blood mononuclear cells, taken in the first trimester of pregnancy. The receptor was isolated from a female donor in good health, enrolled as a control in a pregnancy study. The CDR3 here is CAIQGTSNEQYF. The CDR3 nucleotides are TGTGCCATCCAAGGGACTAGTAATGAGCAGTACTTC.